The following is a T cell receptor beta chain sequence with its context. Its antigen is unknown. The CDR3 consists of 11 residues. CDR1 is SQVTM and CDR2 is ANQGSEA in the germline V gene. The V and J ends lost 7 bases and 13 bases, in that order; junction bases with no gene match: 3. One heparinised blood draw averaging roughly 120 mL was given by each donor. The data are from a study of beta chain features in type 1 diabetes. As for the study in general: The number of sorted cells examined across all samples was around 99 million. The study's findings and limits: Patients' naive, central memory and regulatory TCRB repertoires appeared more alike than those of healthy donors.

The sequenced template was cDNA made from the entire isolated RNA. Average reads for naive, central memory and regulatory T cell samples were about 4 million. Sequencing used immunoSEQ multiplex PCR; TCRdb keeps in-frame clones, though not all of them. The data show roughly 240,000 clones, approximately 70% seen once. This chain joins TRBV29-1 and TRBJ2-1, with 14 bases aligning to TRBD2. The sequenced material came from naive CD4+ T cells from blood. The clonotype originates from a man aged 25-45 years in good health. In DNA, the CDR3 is TGCAGCGCGGGACTAGCGGGAGATCAGTTCTTC. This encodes CSAGLAGDQFF.